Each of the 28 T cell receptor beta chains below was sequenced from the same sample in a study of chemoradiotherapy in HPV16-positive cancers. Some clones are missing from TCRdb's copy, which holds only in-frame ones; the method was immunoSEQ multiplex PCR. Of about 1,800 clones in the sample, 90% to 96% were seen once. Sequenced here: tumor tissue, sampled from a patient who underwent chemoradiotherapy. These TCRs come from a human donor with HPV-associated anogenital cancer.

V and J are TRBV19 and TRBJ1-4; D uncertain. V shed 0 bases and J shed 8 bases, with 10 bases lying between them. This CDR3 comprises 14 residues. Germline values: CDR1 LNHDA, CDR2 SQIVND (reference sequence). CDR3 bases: TGTGCCAGTAGTATAGATCACTGGCAAGAAAAACTGTTTTTT. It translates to CASSIDHWQEKLFF.

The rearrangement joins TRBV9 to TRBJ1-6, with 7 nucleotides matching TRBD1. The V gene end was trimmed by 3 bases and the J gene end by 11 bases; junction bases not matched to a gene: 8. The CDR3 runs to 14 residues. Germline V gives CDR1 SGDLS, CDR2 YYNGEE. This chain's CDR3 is CASSAGGIGTPLHF. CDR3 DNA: TGTGCCAGCAGCGCAGGGGGGATCGGGACACCCCTCCACTTT.

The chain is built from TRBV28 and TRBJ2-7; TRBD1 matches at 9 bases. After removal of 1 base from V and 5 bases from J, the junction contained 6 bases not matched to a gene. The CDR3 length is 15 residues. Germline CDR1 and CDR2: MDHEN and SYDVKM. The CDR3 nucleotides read TGTGCCAGCAGTTTATTAGGGACAGGGCCGGACGAGCAGTACTTC. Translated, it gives CASSLLGTGPDEQYF. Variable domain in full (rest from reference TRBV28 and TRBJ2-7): DVKVTQSSRYLVKRTGEKVFLECVQDMDHENMFWYRQDPGLGLRLIYFSYDVKMKEKGDIPEGYSVSREKKERFSLILESASTNQTSMYLCASSLLGTGPDEQYFGPGTRLTVT.

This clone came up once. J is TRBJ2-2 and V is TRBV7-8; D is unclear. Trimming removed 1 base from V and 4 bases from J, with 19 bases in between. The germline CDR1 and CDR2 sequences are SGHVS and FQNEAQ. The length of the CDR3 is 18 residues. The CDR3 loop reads CASSLVLGLSGRTGELFF. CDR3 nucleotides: TGTGCCAGCAGCTTAGTACTCGGGCTAAGTGGCCGCACCGGGGAGCTGTTTTTT.

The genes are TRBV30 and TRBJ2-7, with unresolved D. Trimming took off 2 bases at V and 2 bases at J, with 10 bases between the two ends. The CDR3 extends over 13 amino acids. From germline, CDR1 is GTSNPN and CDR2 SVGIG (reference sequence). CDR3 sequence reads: CAWSSGDTYEQYF. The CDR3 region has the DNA TGTGCCTGGAGTTCCGGAGACACCTACGAGCAGTACTTC. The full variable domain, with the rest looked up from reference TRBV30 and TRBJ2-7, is SQTIHQWPATLVQPVGSPLSLECTVEGTSNPNLYWYRQAAGRGLQLLFYSVGIGQISSEVPQNLSASRPQDRQFILSSKKLLLSDSGFYLCAWSSGDTYEQYFGPGTRLTVT.

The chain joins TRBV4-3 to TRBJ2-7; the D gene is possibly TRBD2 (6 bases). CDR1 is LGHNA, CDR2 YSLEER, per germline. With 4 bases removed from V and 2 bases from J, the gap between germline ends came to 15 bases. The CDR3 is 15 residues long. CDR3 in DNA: TGCGCCAGCAGCCTATCTGCGGGGCAAACCTACGAGCAGTACTTC. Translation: CASSLSAGQTYEQYF.

The CDR3 region has the DNA TGTGCCAGCAGCTCGGGGACAGGGGGCGGGAAGACCCAGTACTTC. It yields the protein CASSSGTGGGKTQYF. The V gene is TRBV7-2, the J gene TRBJ2-5, with 12 bases fitting TRBD1. Germline-derived CDR1 and CDR2 are SGHTA and FQGNSA. This CDR3 comprises 15 residues. J gave up 6 bases and V 4 bases, and 6 bases lay outside the gene matches.

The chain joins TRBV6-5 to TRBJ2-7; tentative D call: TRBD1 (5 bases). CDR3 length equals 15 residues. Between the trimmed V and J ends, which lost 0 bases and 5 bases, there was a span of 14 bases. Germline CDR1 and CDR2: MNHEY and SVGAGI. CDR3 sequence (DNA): TGTGCCAGCAGTTACTCATCAGGGCCCTTGGACGAGCAGTACTTC. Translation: CASSYSSGPLDEQYF.

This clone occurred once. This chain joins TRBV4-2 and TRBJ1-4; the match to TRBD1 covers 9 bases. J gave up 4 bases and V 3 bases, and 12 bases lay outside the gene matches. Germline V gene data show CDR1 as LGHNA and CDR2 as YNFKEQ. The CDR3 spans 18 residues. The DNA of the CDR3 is TGTGCCAGCAGCCAGACTACTAACCGGGACAGGGTTAATGAAAAACTGTTTTTT. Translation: CASSQTTNRDRVNEKLFF.

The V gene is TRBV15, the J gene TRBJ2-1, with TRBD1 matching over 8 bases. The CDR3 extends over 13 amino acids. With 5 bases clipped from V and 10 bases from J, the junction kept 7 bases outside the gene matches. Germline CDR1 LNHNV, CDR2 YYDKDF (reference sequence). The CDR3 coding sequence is TGTGCCACCAGCGTTGGACAGGGCCTCGAGCAGTTCTTC. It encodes CATSVGQGLEQFF. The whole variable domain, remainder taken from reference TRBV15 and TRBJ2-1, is DAMVIQNPRYQVTQFGKPVTLSCSQTLNHNVMYWYQQKSSQAPKLLFHYYDKDFNNEADTPDNFQSRRPNTSFCFLDIRSPGLGDTAMYLCATSVGQGLEQFFGPGTRLTVL.

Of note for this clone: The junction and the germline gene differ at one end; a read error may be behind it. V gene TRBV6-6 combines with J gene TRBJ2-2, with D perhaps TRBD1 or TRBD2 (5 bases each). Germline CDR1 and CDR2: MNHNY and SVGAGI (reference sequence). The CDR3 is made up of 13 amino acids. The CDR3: CASRLDSTGELLF. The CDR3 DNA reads TGTGCCAGCAGACTTGACAGCACCGGGGAGCTGCTTTTT.

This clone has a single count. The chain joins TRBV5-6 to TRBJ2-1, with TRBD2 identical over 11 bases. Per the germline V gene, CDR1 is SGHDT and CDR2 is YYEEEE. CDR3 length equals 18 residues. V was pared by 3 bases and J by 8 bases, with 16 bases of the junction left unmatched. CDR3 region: CASSSQVISGRAKDEQFF. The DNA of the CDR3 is TGTGCCAGCAGCTCCCAGGTGATTAGCGGGAGGGCTAAAGATGAGCAGTTCTTC.

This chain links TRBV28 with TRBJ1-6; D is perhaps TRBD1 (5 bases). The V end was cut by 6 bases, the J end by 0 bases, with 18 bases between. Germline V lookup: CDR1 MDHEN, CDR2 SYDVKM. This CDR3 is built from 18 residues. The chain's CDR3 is CASSQGGGGLSYNSPLHF. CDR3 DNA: TGTGCCAGCAGCCAGGGCGGGGGAGGCCTCTCCTATAATTCACCCCTCCACTTT.

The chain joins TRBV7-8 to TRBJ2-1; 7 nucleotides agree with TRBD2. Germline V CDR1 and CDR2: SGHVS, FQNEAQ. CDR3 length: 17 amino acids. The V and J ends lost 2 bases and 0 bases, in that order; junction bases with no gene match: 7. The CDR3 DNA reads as TGTGCCAGCAGCTTACCGGGGGGACTCGCCTCCTACAATGAGCAGTTCTTC. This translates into CASSLPGGLASYNEQFF.

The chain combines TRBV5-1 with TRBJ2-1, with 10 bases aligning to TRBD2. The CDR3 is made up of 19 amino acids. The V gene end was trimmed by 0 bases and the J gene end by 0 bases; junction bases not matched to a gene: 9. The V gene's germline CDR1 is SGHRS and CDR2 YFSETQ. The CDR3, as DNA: TGCGCCAGCAGCTTGGTGGCTAGCGGGAGACTGAGCTCCTACAATGAGCAGTTCTTC. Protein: CASSLVASGRLSSYNEQFF.

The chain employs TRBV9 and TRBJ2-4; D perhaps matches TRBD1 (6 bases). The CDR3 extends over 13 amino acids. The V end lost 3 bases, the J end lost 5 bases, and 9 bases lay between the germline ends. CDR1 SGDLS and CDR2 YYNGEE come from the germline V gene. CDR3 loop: CASSGQVENIQYF. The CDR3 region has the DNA TGTGCCAGCAGCGGACAGGTGGAAAACATTCAGTACTTC.

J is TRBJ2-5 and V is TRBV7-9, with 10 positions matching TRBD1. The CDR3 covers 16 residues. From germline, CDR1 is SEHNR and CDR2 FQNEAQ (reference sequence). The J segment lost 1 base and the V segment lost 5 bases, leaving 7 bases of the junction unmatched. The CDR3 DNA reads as TGTGCCAGCAGCGCCGGGGACAGGGGACTCCAAGAGACCCAGTACTTC. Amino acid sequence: CASSAGDRGLQETQYF.

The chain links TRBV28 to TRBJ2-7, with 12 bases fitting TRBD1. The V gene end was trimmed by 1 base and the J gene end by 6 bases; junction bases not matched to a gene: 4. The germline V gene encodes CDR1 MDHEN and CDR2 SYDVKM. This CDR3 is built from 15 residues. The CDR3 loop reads CASSLSGTGGGEQYF. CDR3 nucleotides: TGTGCCAGCAGTTTATCCGGGACAGGGGGCGGCGAGCAGTACTTC.

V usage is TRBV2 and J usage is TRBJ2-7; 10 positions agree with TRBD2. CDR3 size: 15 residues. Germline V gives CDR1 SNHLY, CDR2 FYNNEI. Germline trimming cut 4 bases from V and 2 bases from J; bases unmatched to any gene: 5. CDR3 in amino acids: CASSVRLAGPYEQYF. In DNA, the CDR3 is TGTGCCAGCAGTGTCAGACTAGCGGGCCCCTACGAGCAGTACTTC.

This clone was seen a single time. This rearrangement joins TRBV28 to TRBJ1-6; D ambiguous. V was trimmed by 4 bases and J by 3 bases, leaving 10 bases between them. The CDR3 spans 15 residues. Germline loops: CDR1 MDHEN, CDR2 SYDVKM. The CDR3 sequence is CASSSTSVYNSPLHF. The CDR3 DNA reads TGTGCCAGCAGTTCTACATCAGTCTATAATTCACCCCTCCACTTT.

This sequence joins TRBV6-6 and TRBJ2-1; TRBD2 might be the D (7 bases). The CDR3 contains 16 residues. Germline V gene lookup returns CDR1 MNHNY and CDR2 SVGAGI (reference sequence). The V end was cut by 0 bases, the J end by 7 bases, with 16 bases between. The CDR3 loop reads CASSYSLGGRWNEQFF. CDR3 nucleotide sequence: TGTGCCAGCAGTTACTCCCTCGGGGGGCGCTGGAATGAGCAGTTCTTC.

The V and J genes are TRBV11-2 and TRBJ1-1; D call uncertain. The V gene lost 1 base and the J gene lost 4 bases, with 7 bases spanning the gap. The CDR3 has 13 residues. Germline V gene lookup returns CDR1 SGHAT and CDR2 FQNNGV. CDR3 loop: CASSLGASTEAFF. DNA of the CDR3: TGTGCCAGCAGCTTAGGTGCGAGCACTGAAGCTTTCTTT.

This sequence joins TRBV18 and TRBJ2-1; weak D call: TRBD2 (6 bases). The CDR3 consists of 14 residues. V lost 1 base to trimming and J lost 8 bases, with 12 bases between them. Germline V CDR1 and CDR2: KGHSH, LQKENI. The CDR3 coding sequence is TGTGCCAGCTCACCACTCGGGAGCACGGATGAGCAGTTCTTC. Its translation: CASSPLGSTDEQFF.

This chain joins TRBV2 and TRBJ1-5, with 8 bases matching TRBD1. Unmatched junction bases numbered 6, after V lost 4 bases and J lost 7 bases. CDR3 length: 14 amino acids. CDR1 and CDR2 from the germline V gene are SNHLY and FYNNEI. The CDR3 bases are TGTGCCAGCAGTGGAACACAGGGGGAACAGCCCCAGCATTTT. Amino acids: CASSGTQGEQPQHF.

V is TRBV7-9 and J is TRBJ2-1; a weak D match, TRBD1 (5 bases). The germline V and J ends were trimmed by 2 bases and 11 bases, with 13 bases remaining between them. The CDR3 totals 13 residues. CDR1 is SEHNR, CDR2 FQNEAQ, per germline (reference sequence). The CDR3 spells CASSLSSQGKQFF. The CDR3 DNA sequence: TGTGCCAGCAGCTTATCGTCGCAGGGCAAGCAGTTCTTC.

This CDR3 is CASSLGQPYEQYF. Here the CDR3 DNA reads TGTGCCAGCAGTTTAGGGCAGCCCTACGAGCAGTACTTC. This chain uses TRBV28 with TRBJ2-7; D ambiguous. In germline, CDR1 is MDHEN, CDR2 SYDVKM. The length of the CDR3 is 13 residues. The V end was cut by 2 bases, the J end by 2 bases, with 7 bases between.

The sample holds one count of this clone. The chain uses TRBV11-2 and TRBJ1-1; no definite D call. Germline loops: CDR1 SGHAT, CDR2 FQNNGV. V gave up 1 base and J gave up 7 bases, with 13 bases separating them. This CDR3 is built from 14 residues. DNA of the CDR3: TGTGCCAGCAGCTTAGTTATCTGGGATGTTGAAGCTTTCTTT. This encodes CASSLVIWDVEAFF.

The CDR3 DNA follows: TGCGCCAGCAGCTTGGGGGGACCCCGAAACGGGGAGCTGTTTTTT. The encoded protein is CASSLGGPRNGELFF. The V and J genes are TRBV5-1 and TRBJ2-2; tentatively, D is TRBD1 or TRBD2 (5 bases each). Germline values: CDR1 SGHRS, CDR2 YFSETQ. CDR3 length: 15 amino acids. V lost 0 bases, J lost 7 bases, and 13 bases lay in between.